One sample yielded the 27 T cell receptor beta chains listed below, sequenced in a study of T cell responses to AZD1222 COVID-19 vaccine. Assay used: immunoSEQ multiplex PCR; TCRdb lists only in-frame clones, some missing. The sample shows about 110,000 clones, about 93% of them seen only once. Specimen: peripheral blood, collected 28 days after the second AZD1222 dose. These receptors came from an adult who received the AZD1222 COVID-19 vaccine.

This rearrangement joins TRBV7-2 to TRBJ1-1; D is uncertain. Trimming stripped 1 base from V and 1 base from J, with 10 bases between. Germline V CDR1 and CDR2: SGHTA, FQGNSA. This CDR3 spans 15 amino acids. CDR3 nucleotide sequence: TGTGCCAGCAGCTTAGGAGGTTATAGGAACACTGAAGCTTTCTTT. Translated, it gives CASSLGGYRNTEAFF.

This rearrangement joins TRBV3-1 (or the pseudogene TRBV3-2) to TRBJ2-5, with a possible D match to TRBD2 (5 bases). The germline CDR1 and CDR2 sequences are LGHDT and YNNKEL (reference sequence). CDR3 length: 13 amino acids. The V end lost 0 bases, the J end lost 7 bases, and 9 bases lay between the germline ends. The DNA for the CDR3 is TGTGCCAGCAGCCAAGATCGACGGGGGACCCAGTACTTC. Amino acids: CASSQDRRGTQYF.

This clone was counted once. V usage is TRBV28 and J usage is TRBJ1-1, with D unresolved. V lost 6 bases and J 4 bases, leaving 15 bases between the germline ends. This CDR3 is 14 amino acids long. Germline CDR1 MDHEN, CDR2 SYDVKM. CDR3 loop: CASSPRRVVTEAFF. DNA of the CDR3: TGTGCCAGCAGCCCCCGGAGGGTGGTCACTGAAGCTTTCTTT.

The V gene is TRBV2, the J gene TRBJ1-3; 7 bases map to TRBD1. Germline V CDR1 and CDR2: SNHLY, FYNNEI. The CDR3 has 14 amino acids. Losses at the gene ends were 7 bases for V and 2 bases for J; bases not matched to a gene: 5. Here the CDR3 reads CASTRDRAGNTIYF. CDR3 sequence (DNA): TGTGCCAGCACTCGGGACAGAGCTGGAAACACCATATATTTT.

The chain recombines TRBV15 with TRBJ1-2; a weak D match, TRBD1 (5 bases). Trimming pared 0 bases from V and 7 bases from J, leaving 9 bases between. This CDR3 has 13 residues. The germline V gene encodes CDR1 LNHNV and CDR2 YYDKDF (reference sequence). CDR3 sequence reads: CATSREGTGGYTF. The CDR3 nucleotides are TGTGCCACCAGCAGAGAAGGGACGGGTGGCTACACCTTC.

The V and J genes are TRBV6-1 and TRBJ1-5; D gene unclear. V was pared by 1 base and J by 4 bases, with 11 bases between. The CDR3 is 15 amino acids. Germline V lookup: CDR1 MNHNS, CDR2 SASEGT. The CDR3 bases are TGTGCCAGCAGTGAAGGGAGGAGTTTAAATCAGCCCCAGCATTTT. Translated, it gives CASSEGRSLNQPQHF.

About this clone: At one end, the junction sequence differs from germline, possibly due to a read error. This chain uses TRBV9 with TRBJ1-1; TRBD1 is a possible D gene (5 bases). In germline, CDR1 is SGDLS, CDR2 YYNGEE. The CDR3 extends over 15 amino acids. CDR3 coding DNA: TGTGCCAGCAGCGTTTGGCCAGGGACGAACGCTGAAGCTTTCTTT. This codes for CASSVWPGTNAEAFF.

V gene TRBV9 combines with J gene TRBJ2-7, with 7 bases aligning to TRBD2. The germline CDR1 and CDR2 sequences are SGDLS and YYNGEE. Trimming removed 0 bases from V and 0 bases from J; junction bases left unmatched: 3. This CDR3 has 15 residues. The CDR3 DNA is TGTGCCAGCAGCGTAGCTAGCGGCGCCTCCTACGAGCAGTACTTC. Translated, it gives CASSVASGASYEQYF.

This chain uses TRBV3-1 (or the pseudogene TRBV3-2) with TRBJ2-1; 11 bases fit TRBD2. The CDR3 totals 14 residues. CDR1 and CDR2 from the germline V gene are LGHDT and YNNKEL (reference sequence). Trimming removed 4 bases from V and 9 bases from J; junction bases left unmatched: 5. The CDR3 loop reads CASSPTSGSTEQFF. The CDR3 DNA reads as TGTGCCAGCAGCCCCACTAGCGGGAGTACTGAGCAGTTCTTC.

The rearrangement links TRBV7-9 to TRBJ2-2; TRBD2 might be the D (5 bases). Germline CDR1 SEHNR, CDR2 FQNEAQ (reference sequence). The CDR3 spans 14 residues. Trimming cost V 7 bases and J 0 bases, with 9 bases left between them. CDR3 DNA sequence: TGTGCCAGCACCACCGGGACGAACACCGGGGAGCTGTTTTTT. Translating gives CASTTGTNTGELFF.

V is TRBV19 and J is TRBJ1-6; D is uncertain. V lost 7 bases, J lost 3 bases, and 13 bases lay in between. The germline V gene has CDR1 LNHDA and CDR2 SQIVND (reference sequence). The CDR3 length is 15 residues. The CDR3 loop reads CASMGSTLYNSPLHF. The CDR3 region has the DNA TGTGCCAGTATGGGAAGCACCCTCTATAATTCACCCCTCCACTTT.

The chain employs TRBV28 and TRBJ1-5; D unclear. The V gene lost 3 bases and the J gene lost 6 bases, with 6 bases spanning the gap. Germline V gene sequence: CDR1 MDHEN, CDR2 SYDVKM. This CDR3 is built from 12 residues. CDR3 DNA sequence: TGTGCCAGCAGTTTGTTGCGTCAGCCCCAGCATTTT. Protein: CASSLLRQPQHF.

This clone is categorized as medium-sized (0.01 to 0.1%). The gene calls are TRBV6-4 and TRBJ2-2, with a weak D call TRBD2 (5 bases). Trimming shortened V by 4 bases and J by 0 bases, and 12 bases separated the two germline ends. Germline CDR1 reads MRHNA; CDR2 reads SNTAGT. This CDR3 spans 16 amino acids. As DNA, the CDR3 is TGTGCCAGCAGTGCCGCAGCGGAGCCGAACACCGGGGAGCTGTTTTTT. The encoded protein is CASSAAAEPNTGELFF.

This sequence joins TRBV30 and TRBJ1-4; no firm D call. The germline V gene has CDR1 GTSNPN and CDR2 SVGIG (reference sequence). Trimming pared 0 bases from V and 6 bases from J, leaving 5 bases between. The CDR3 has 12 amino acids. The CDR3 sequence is CAWSVPHEKLFF. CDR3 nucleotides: TGTGCCTGGAGTGTACCCCATGAAAAACTGTTTTTT. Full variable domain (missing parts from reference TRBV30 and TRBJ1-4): SQTIHQWPATLVQPVGSPLSLECTVEGTSNPNLYWYRQAAGRGLQLLFYSVGIGQISSEVPQNLSASRPQDRQFILSSKKLLLSDSGFYLCAWSVPHEKLFFGSGTQLSVL.

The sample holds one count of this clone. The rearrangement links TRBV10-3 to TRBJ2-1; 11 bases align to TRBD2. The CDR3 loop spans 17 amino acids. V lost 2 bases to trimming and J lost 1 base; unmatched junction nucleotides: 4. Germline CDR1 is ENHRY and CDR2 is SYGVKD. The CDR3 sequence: CAISETLAGGSYNEQFF. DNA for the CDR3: TGTGCCATCAGTGAGACCTTAGCGGGAGGGTCCTACAATGAGCAGTTCTTC.

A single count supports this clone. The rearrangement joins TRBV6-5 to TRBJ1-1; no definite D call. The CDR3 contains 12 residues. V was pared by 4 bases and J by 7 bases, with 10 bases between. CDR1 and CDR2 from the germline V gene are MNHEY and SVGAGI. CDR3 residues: CASSLKGGEAFF. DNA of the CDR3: TGTGCCAGCAGTTTAAAGGGAGGTGAAGCTTTCTTT.

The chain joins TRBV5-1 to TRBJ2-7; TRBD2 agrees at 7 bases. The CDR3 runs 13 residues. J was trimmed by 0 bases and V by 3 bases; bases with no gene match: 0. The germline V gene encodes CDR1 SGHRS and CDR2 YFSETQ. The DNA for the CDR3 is TGCGCCAGCAGCTGGACTAGCTCCTACGAGCAGTACTTC. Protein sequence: CASSWTSSYEQYF.

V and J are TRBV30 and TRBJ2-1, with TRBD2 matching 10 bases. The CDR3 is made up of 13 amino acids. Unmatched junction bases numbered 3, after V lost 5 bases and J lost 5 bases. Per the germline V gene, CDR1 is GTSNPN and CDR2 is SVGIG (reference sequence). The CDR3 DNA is TGTGCCTGGGGAGGACTAGCGGACAATGAGCAGTTCTTC. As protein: CAWGGLADNEQFF.

The CDR3 coding sequence is TGTGCCAGCAGGCCCCTTGAGAGTAACACTGAAGCTTTCTTT. Translating gives CASRPLESNTEAFF. The J gene is TRBJ1-1, the V gene TRBV14; D is unclear. V was pared by 6 bases and J by 2 bases, with 13 bases between. The CDR3 extends over 14 amino acids. Per germline, CDR1 SGHDN and CDR2 FVKESK.

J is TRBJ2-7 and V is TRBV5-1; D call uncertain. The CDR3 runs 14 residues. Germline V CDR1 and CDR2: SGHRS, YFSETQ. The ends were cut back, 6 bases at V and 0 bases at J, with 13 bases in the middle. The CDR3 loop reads CASNKDLSSYEQYF. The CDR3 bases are TGCGCCAGCAATAAGGACCTGAGCTCCTACGAGCAGTACTTC.

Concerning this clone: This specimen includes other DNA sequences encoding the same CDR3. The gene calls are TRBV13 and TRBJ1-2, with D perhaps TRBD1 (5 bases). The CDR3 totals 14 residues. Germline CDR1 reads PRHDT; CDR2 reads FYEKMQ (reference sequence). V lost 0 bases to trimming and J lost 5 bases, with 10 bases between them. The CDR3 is CASSLGRANYGYTF. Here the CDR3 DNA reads TGTGCCAGCAGCTTAGGCAGGGCGAATTATGGCTACACCTTC.

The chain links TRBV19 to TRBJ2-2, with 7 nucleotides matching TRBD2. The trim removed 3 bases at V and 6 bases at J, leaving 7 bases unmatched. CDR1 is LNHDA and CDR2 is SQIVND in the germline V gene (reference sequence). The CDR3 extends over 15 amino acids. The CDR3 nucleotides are TGTGCCAGTAGTATCGCGGGAGTTAGGTCCGGGGAGCTGTTTTTT. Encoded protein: CASSIAGVRSGELFF.

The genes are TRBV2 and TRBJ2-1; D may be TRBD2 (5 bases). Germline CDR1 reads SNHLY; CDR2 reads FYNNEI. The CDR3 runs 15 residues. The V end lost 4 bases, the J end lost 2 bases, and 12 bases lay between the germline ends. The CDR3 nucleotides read TGTGCCAGCAGTGGCAAGGAGGCGGCCTACAATGAGCAGTTCTTC. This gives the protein CASSGKEAAYNEQFF.

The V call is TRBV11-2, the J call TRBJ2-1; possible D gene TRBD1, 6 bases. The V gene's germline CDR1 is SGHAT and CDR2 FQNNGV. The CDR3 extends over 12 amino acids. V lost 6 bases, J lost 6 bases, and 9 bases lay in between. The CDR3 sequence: CASRRDINEQFF. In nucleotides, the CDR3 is TGTGCCAGCAGACGGGACATCAATGAGCAGTTCTTC.

CDR3 protein: CASRAGSYNEQFF. CDR3 nucleotides: TGTGCCAGCCGGGCGGGCTCCTACAATGAGCAGTTCTTC. This chain uses TRBV12-3 or TRBV12-4 with TRBJ2-1; D is perhaps TRBD2 (5 bases). The CDR3 is 13 amino acids. V lost 8 bases, J lost 0 bases, and 8 bases lay in between.

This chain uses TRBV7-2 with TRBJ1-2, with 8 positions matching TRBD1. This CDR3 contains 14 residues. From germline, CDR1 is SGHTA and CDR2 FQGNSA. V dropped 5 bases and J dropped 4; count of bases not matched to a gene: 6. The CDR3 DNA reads TGTGCCAGCAGCCCCTCAGGGGGCTCCTATGGCTACACCTTC. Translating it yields CASSPSGGSYGYTF.

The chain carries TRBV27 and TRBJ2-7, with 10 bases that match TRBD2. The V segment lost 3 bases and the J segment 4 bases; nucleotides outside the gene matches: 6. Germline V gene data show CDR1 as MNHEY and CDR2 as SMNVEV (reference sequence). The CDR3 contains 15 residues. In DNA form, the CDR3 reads TGTGCCAGCAGTTTTCAACTAGCGGGACTGTACGAGCAGTACTTC. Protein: CASSFQLAGLYEQYF.